A single sample gave rise to the 18 T cell receptor beta chains below, sequenced in a study of cytomegalovirus exposure and HLA in healthy donors. Libraries were prepared by immunoSEQ multiplex PCR; TCRdb keeps only in-frame clonotypes and omits some of them. The data contain 75,000 to 90,000 clones, 90% to 97% of them singletons. The sequenced sample consisted of PBMCs. Receptors were obtained from a man aged 18 to 29 in good health and CMV-seropositive.

This sequence joins TRBV2 and TRBJ1-1; tentatively, D is TRBD1 (5 bases). Germline-derived CDR1 and CDR2 are SNHLY and FYNNEI. V lost 6 bases to trimming and J lost 0 bases, with 11 bases between them. This CDR3 is built from 14 residues. The CDR3 sequence: CASRTGEMNTEAFF. For the CDR3, the DNA is TGTGCCAGCAGGACGGGGGAGATGAACACTGAAGCTTTCTTT. Looking up the rest from reference TRBV2 and TRBJ1-1 gives the full variable domain: EPEVTQTPSHQVTQMGQEVILRCVPISNHLYFYWYRQILGQKVEFLVSFYNNEISEKSEIFDDQFSVERPDGSNFTLKIRSTKLEDSAMYFCASRTGEMNTEAFFGQGTRLTVV.

The J gene is TRBJ2-7, the V gene TRBV11-2, with 8 positions matching TRBD1. This CDR3 region has 15 residues. Per the germline V gene, CDR1 is SGHAT and CDR2 is FQNNGV. Trimming at V came to 4 bases and at J to 7 bases, leaving 12 bases not matched to a gene. This CDR3 reads CASSSSWTGLREQYF. The CDR3 coding sequence is TGTGCCAGCAGCTCCTCCTGGACAGGGTTAAGGGAGCAGTACTTC.

This chain links TRBV5-1 with TRBJ1-1; 7 bases line up with TRBD1. This CDR3 is 14 amino acids long. The germline CDR1 and CDR2 sequences are SGHRS and YFSETQ. The V gene end was trimmed by 5 bases and the J gene end by 2 bases; junction bases not matched to a gene: 6. CDR3 in amino acids: CASSSTGPNTEAFF. As DNA, the CDR3 is TGCGCCAGCAGTTCGACAGGGCCAAACACTGAAGCTTTCTTT. Combining the CDR3 with reference TRBV5-1 and TRBJ1-1 gives the whole variable domain KAGVTQTPRYLIKTRGQQVTLSCSPISGHRSVSWYQQTPGQGLQFLFEYFSETQRNKGNFPGRFSGRQFSNSRSEMNVSTLELGDSALYLCASSSTGPNTEAFFGQGTRLTVV.

V usage is TRBV11-2 and J usage is TRBJ2-7; 8 bases line up with TRBD1. J gave up 2 bases and V 5 bases, and 11 bases lay outside the gene matches. This CDR3 spans 16 amino acids. Germline CDR1 SGHAT, CDR2 FQNNGV. In DNA form, the CDR3 reads TGTGCCAGCAGCCATGGACAGGGTATTATAGCCTACGAGCAGTACTTC. Translated: CASSHGQGIIAYEQYF.

The CDR3 loop is CASSGLEQFF. The DNA of the CDR3 is TGTGCCAGCTCAGGATTGGAGCAGTTCTTC. This chain uses TRBV28 with TRBJ2-1; D remains unclear. This CDR3 has 10 amino acids. Trimming left V 8 bases short and J 10 bases short, with 9 bases between. Germline V gene data show CDR1 as MDHEN and CDR2 as SYDVKM.

The chain carries TRBV2 and TRBJ1-5; tentatively, D is TRBD1 (6 bases). CDR1 is SNHLY, CDR2 FYNNEI, per germline. With 2 bases removed from V and 6 bases from J, the gap between germline ends came to 14 bases. CDR3 length equals 15 residues. CDR3 sequence reads: CASSESGGAGQPQHF. The CDR3 nucleotides are TGTGCCAGCAGTGAATCTGGGGGCGCCGGTCAGCCCCAGCATTTT.

This clone was seen once. V is TRBV9 and J is TRBJ1-4; maybe TRBD1 (5 bases). The V and J ends lost 3 bases and 4 bases respectively, with 19 bases between them. The CDR3 is 17 residues long. Germline V gene data show CDR1 as SGDLS and CDR2 as YYNGEE. This chain's CDR3 is CASSESGALDGNEKLFF. CDR3 DNA sequence: TGTGCCAGCAGCGAAAGCGGGGCTCTGGATGGTAATGAAAAACTGTTTTTT.

The sample holds a few counts of this clone. The chain couples TRBV2 to TRBJ1-2; no clear D. CDR1 is SNHLY, CDR2 FYNNEI, per germline. This CDR3 contains 10 residues. V was pared by 3 bases and J by 6 bases, with 2 bases between. CDR3 loop: CASSDNGYTF. CDR3 bases: TGTGCCAGCAGTGATAATGGCTACACCTTC. Variable domain in full (rest from reference TRBV2 and TRBJ1-2): EPEVTQTPSHQVTQMGQEVILRCVPISNHLYFYWYRQILGQKVEFLVSFYNNEISEKSEIFDDQFSVERPDGSNFTLKIRSTKLEDSAMYFCASSDNGYTFGSGTRLTVV.

The CDR3 spells CASSVGGNTEAFF. CDR3 DNA sequence: TGTGCCAGCAGTGTAGGGGGGAACACTGAAGCTTTCTTT. The V call is TRBV2, the J call TRBJ1-1, with a weak D call TRBD1 (6 bases). The germline V gene encodes CDR1 SNHLY and CDR2 FYNNEI. V lost 4 bases and J 1 base, leaving 7 bases between the germline ends. The CDR3 covers 13 residues.

V gene TRBV6-1 combines with J gene TRBJ1-5; D is perhaps TRBD1 (6 bases). Trimming took off 4 bases at V and 1 base at J, with 14 bases between the two ends. CDR1 is MNHNS, CDR2 SASEGT, per germline. The CDR3 is 16 amino acids. In DNA form, the CDR3 reads TGTGCCAGCAGTGGAAAGGGGGGAGGGAGCAATCAGCCCCAGCATTTT. This codes for CASSGKGGGSNQPQHF.

Details on this clone: Relative to the germline gene, one junction end is altered; a read error may explain this. The gene calls are TRBV7-2 and TRBJ2-1; 9 bases are a match to TRBD1. Germline values: CDR1 SGHTA, CDR2 FQGNSA. CDR3 size: 13 residues. CDR3 sequence: CASSSLRTGERFF. The CDR3 nucleotides read TGTGCCAGCAGCTCGCTCCGGACAGGGGAGCGGTTCTTC.

This clone was recorded only once. The rearrangement links TRBV5-1 to TRBJ1-4; TRBD1 matches 9 bases. With V trimmed by 4 bases and J by 0 bases, 7 bases remained unmatched. The CDR3 is 17 amino acids. Germline CDR1 is SGHRS and CDR2 is YFSETQ. CDR3 in DNA: TGCGCCAGCAGCATTGGGACAGGGACGACAACTAATGAAAAACTGTTTTTT. Its translation: CASSIGTGTTTNEKLFF.

This clone appeared a single time. The V call is TRBV27, the J call TRBJ2-3; D might be TRBD2 (5 bases). CDR1 is MNHEY and CDR2 is SMNVEV in the germline V gene (reference sequence). Trimming took off 2 bases at V and 2 bases at J, with 8 bases between the two ends. This CDR3 has 14 residues. CDR3 nucleotide sequence: TGTGCCAGCAGTTTAGCGGGCCCCACAGATACGCAGTATTTT. Residues: CASSLAGPTDTQYF.

The chain combines TRBV9 with TRBJ2-2; D ambiguous. V gave up 3 bases and J gave up 6 bases, with 9 bases separating them. The CDR3 is 13 residues long. From germline, CDR1 is SGDLS and CDR2 YYNGEE. The CDR3 region has the DNA TGTGCCAGCAGCGCCCCCGGTGCCGGGGAGCTGTTTTTT. Translated: CASSAPGAGELFF.

This clone was recorded once. This chain uses TRBV27 with TRBJ2-7; 9 bases are shared with TRBD1. Germline-derived CDR1 and CDR2 are MNHEY and SMNVEV (reference sequence). The CDR3 contains 14 residues. Germline trimming cut 6 bases from V and 4 bases from J; bases unmatched to any gene: 7. This CDR3 is CASSQDRGFYEQYF. The DNA of the CDR3 is TGTGCCAGCAGCCAGGACAGGGGATTTTACGAGCAGTACTTC.

This chain connects TRBV7-6 to TRBJ1-5; possibly TRBD1 for D (5 bases). Looked up from germline, CDR1 is SGHVS and CDR2 is FNYEAQ. Trimming took off 1 base at V and 3 bases at J, with 10 bases between the two ends. The CDR3 is 15 amino acids. As DNA, the CDR3 is TGTGCCAGCAGCTTAGTCATGGGGCCCAATCAGCCCCAGCATTTT. This sequence encodes CASSLVMGPNQPQHF.

This clone was detected once. The rearrangement uses TRBV7-9 and TRBJ2-1; TRBD1 matches at 8 bases. Germline V gives CDR1 SEHNR, CDR2 FQNEAQ (reference sequence). The V segment lost 1 base and the J segment 4 bases; nucleotides outside the gene matches: 3. There are 15 residues in the CDR3. CDR3 DNA sequence: TGTGCCAGCAGCTTAGGGGGACAGGAGTACAATGAGCAGTTCTTC. Its translation: CASSLGGQEYNEQFF. Full variable domain (remainder filled in from reference TRBV7-9 and TRBJ2-1): DTGVSQNPRHKITKRGQNVTFRCDPISEHNRLYWYRQTLGQGPEFLTYFQNEAQLEKSRLLSDRFSAERPKGSFSTLEIQRTEQGDSAMYLCASSLGGQEYNEQFFGPGTRLTVL.

This sequence joins TRBV28 and TRBJ1-2, with D perhaps TRBD1 (6 bases). Germline V gene data show CDR1 as MDHEN and CDR2 as SYDVKM. This CDR3 contains 14 residues. Trimming stripped 6 bases from V and 4 bases from J, with 15 bases between. The CDR3 sequence is CASSSIRQAYGYTF. The CDR3 coding sequence is TGTGCCAGCAGCTCCATCCGACAGGCCTATGGCTACACCTTC.